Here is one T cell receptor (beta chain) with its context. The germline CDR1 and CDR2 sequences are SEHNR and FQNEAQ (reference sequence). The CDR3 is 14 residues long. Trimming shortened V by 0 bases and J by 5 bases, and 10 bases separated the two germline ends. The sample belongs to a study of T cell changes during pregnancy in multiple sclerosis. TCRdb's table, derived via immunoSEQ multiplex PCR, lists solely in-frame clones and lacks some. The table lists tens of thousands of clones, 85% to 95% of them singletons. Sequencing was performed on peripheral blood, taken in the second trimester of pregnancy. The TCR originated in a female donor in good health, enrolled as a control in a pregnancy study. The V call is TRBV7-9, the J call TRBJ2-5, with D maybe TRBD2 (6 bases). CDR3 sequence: CASSLAGGDETQYF. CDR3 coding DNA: TGTGCCAGCAGCTTAGCGGGCGGGGACGAGACCCAGTACTTC.